This T cell receptor (beta chain) was identified in a study of blood T cell repertoires in COVID-19. Study-wide context: Some COVID-19 samples were acute and others convalescent; all came from the United States, Italy and Spain. PBMCs, B-cell-depleted T cells, or T cells provided the cDNA or gDNA that made up the material.

This CDR3 region has 15 residues. Germline CDR1 is MNHEY and CDR2 is SMNVEV (reference sequence). The ends lost 6 bases at V and 8 bases at J; junction bases unmatched: 7. The authors' processing: Amplification of reference gene primers provided the estimated nucleated cell counts. Here immunoSEQ multiplex PCR was the method, and the copy in TCRdb shows in-frame clones only, minus some. D and trimming come from the DNA, and the V and J calls and clone size come from that table. Here the sample spans almost 70,000 clones, about four fifths being singletons. Sequenced: peripheral blood. This clonotype was obtained from a human donor in a cohort sampled during active COVID-19. The rearrangement links TRBV27 to TRBJ2-1, with 13 bases matching TRBD2. The CDR3 region is CASRSTSGRFHEQFF. CDR3 in DNA: TGTGCCAGCAGGTCGACTAGCGGGAGGTTCCATGAGCAGTTCTTC.